Sequencing of this TCR beta chain was carried out in a study of blood T cell repertoires in COVID-19. About the study: Acute-phase and convalescent COVID-19 samples originated in the United States, Italy and Spain. PBMCs, B-cell-depleted T cells, or T cells provided the cDNA or gDNA that made up the material.

The CDR3 runs 15 residues. Trimming removed 5 bases from V and 6 bases from J, with 16 bases in between. Germline V gene data show CDR1 as KGHSH and CDR2 as LQKENI. The assay was immunoSEQ multiplex PCR, and TCRdb's table has in-frame clones only and misses some. The data contain just under 60,000 clones, approximately 84% of them singletons. The genes are TRBV18 and TRBJ2-2; D is possibly TRBD1 (5 bases). The TCR comes from an older man with COVID-19, enrolled during active disease. Sequenced input: peripheral blood. CDR3 sequence (DNA): TGTGCCAGCTCATCGACAGTTTCTACATCCGGGGAGCTGTTTTTT. Its protein product is CASSSTVSTSGELFF.